The rows below give T cell receptor beta chains drawn from one sample of a study of a mutant IDH1 vaccine in newly diagnosed glioma. Here immunoSEQ multiplex PCR was the method, and the copy in TCRdb shows in-frame clones only, minus some. The data hold roughly 60,000 clones, with roughly 68% observed a single time. No antigen has been assigned to these receptors. This material consisted of PBMCs, taken from a glioma patient whose treatment included an IDH1 peptide vaccine. The receptors derive from a man aged 50 to 60 with glioma. The CDR3 runs from the conserved cysteine through the conserved F or W. The order of the fields is J gene, D gene, V gene, clone size, CDR3 DNA, CDR3 protein. A D gene is named only where the DNA matches it firmly. Clone size is stated in some rows and not others, as once, few, many or a class when expanded.

>TRBJ1-1|.|TRBV2|.
TGTGCCAGCAGTGCCGACAGCCTGAACACTGAAGCTTTCTTT
CASSADSLNTEAFF
>TRBJ2-5|.|TRBV7-2|.
TGTGCCAGCAGCTTAGACTCTGGCAGGGCCAAGACCCAGTACTTC
CASSLDSGRAKTQYF
>TRBJ1-5|.|TRBV6-5|.
TGTGCCAGCAGTTACCGGCTTGATCAGCCCCAGCATTTT
CASSYRLDQPQHF
>TRBJ2-7|TRBD2|TRBV27|.
TGTGCCAGCAGTTTATCCCCGGCTAGCGGCGAGCAGTACTTC
CASSLSPASGEQYF
>TRBJ2-7|.|TRBV5-8|.
TGTGCCAGCAGGGGGGACCGTTACTCCTACGAGCAGTACTTC
CASRGDRYSYEQYF
>TRBJ2-3|TRBD2|TRBV5-1|.
TGCGCCAGCAGCTTGGGGGGGACTAGCGGCACAGATACGCAGTATTTT
CASSLGGTSGTDTQYF
>TRBJ2-5|TRBD2|TRBV5-1|.
TGCGCCAGCAGCTTGGGCCTCTTAGCGGGGGATAAAGAGACCCAGTACTTC
CASSLGLLAGDKETQYF
>TRBJ1-2|.|TRBV6-6|once
TGTGCCAGCAGGGCCAAAGCTAACTATGGCTACACCTTC
CASRAKANYGYTF
>TRBJ2-5|.|TRBV2|few
TGTGCCAGCAGTGGCCAGGGGGAGACCCAGTACTTC
CASSGQGETQYF
>TRBJ2-6|.|TRBV27|few
TGTGCCAGCAGCTCCTCTGGGGCCAACGTCCTGACTTTC
CASSSSGANVLTF
>TRBJ2-2|TRBD2|TRBV19|.
TGTGCCAGTACCGAGCGGGGGGGTACCGGGGAGCTGTTTTTT
CASTERGGTGELFF
>TRBJ1-5|.|TRBV19|.
TGTGCCAGTTTTCCCCCCGGGCCAGGGCCGCCCCAGCATTTT
CASFPPGPGPPQHF
>TRBJ2-3|TRBD2|TRBV6-6|few
TGTGCCAGCGTAGCGGGGGGGCAAGGGACGCAGTATTTT
CASVAGGQGTQYF
>TRBJ1-1|.|TRBV27|.
TGTGCCAGCAGTTTAGAAACGGGTACTGAAGCTTTCTTT
CASSLETGTEAFF
>TRBJ2-7|.|TRBV25-1|.
TGTGCCAGCAGTGCAACAGGGAGGCACGAGCAGTACTTC
CASSATGRHEQYF
>TRBJ1-2|TRBD1|TRBV6-5|.
TGTGCCAGCAGTCTCAGGGGGCCTGTGACTGGCTACACCTTC
CASSLRGPVTGYTF
>TRBJ2-7|.|TRBV7-6|.
TGTGCCAGCAGCCAGACGGACGGAATCTACGAGCAGTACTTC
CASSQTDGIYEQYF
>TRBJ1-1|.|TRBV7-2|.
TGTGCCAGCAGCTTAGCGAGGACAGACACTGAAGCTTTCTTT
CASSLARTDTEAFF
>TRBJ1-5|.|TRBV6-6|.
TGTGCCAGCAGTCCCAGGACGGAAGGTGATCAGCCCCAGCATTTT
CASSPRTEGDQPQHF
>TRBJ1-2|.|TRBV30|.
TGTGCCTGGACCCCAGTCAACTATGGCTACACCTTC
CAWTPVNYGYTF
>TRBJ1-2|TRBD1|TRBV5-6|few
TGTGCCAGCAGCTTGTTAGGCAGGGGGCGAGATGGCTACACCTTC
CASSLLGRGRDGYTF
>TRBJ1-1|.|TRBV5-6|.
TGTGCCAGCAGCGCCCCGGGGTGGACCTCGAACACTGAAGCTTTCTTT
CASSAPGWTSNTEAFF
>TRBJ2-3|.|TRBV4-1|.
TGCGCCAGCAGCCACGAAGGGGCAGATACGCAGTATTTT
CASSHEGADTQYF
>TRBJ1-1|TRBD1|TRBV5-4|.
TGTGCCAGCAGCCCCCCAGATTTTGACAGGGGGCATGAAGCTTTCTTT
CASSPPDFDRGHEAFF
>TRBJ2-7|.|TRBV4-3|.
TGCGCCAGCAGCCAAGATGTCGGTTCCTACGAGCAGTACTTC
CASSQDVGSYEQYF
>TRBJ1-1|.|TRBV30|.
TGTGCCTGGAGTCCAGGACAGCTCTACACTGAAGCTTTCTTT
CAWSPGQLYTEAFF
>TRBJ1-2|.|TRBV6-1|.
TGTGCCAGTGACGACCGGTATGGCTACACCTTC
CASDDRYGYTF
>TRBJ2-7|TRBD1|TRBV2|.
TGTGCCAGCACCCAAGGGTCTGGACAGGGATACGAGCAGTACTTC
CASTQGSGQGYEQYF
>TRBJ2-2|.|TRBV29-1|.
TGCAGCGTTAAAGGGACTTCGAACACCGGGGAGCTGTTTTTT
CSVKGTSNTGELFF
>TRBJ1-1|.|TRBV6-5|.
TGTGCCAGCAGGCCGGGGGGGGATGTGAACACTGAAGCTTTCTTT
CASRPGGDVNTEAFF
>TRBJ1-2|.|TRBV4-1|.
TGCGCCAGCAGCCAAGGAAATTCGCGGCCTACCGGGCATGGCTACACCTTC
CASSQGNSRPTGHGYTF
>TRBJ1-5|.|TRBV4-3|.
TGCGCCAGCAGCCGCAGACAGGTTAGGGAGCCCCAGCATTTT
CASSRRQVREPQHF
>TRBJ1-5|.|TRBV6-6|.
TGTGCCAGCAGTTACTATACTCAGGGGAGTCAGCCCCAGCATTTT
CASSYYTQGSQPQHF
>TRBJ1-5|.|TRBV7-2|once
TGTGCCAGCAGTATTACCCGGGACCGTTATCAGCCCCAGCATTTT
CASSITRDRYQPQHF
>TRBJ1-1|.|TRBV2|.
TGTGCCATCGCGCGCCAGAACACTGAAGCTTTCTTT
CAIARQNTEAFF
>TRBJ1-2|TRBD1|TRBV6-1|.
TGTGCCAGCAGCATAGGACAGGTTCGTGGCTACACCTTC
CASSIGQVRGYTF
>TRBJ2-7|TRBD1|TRBV6-5|.
TGTGCCAGCAGTCCCGGGACAGTCTCCTACGAGCAGTACTTC
CASSPGTVSYEQYF